This TCR beta chain was sequenced in a study of T cells in Graves' hyperthyroidism and ophthalmopathy. Using RNA transcripts as the source, TCR beta CDR3 regions were amplified. First-round RT-PCR with HTBI primers amplified the TCR CDR3 region. TCRdb analysed the multiplex PCR reads with MiXCR anew, one entry per CDR3 protein. The sample yields about 380,000 distinct CDR3 sequences, roughly 18% seen once. V was shortened by 2 bases and J by 4 bases, with 14 bases between the two germline ends. Looked up from germline, CDR1 is SGHRS and CDR2 is YFSETQ. The length of the CDR3 is 15 residues. This clonotype was seen many times.

V and J are TRBV5-1 and TRBJ2-3; perhaps TRBD2 as D (5 bases). This clonotype was sampled from a man aged 18 to 35 with Graves' ophthalmopathy. The sample comprised blood. The CDR3 DNA reads as TGCGCCAGCAGCTTCCGGGGAAGAGTGGCAGATACGCAGTATTTT. Its protein is CASSFRGRVADTQYF. The full variable domain, with the rest looked up from reference TRBV5-1 and TRBJ2-3, is KAGVTQTPRYLIKTRGQQVTLSCSPISGHRSVSWYQQTPGQGLQFLFEYFSETQRNKGNFPGRFSGRQFSNSRSEMNVSTLELGDSALYLCASSFRGRVADTQYFGPGTRLTVL.